The clone carrying this T cell receptor beta chain has at least ten counts. Its antigen remains unknown. This specimen comes from a study of spatial heterogeneity in lung cancer. Study-level points and caveats: Expanded alpha and beta TCR counts within tumors tracked tumor mutation counts.

Time point here: sample taken at primary tumor resection. The 60 to 80 donors had untreated early-stage non-small cell lung cancer. Whole RNA obtained from tumor, nontumor lung or frozen PBMC underwent sequencing without sorting. CDR1 and CDR2 from the germline V gene are DFQATT and SNEGSKA (reference sequence). The CDR3 length is 13 residues. With V trimmed by 2 bases and J by 4 bases, 2 bases remained unmatched. TCRdb used MiXCR to reprocess the 5' RACE reads, holding one entry per CDR3 protein. The sample yields about 100,000 distinct CDR3 sequences, roughly 4.5% seen once. V usage is TRBV20-1 and J usage is TRBJ1-1, with 9 bases lining up with TRBD1. The TCR was taken from a male donor with early-stage non-small cell lung cancer. The specimen was lung tumor tissue, collected at surgery. The CDR3 is CSARKTGGTEAFF. The CDR3, as DNA: TGCAGTGCTAGAAAGACAGGGGGCACTGAAGCTTTCTTT.